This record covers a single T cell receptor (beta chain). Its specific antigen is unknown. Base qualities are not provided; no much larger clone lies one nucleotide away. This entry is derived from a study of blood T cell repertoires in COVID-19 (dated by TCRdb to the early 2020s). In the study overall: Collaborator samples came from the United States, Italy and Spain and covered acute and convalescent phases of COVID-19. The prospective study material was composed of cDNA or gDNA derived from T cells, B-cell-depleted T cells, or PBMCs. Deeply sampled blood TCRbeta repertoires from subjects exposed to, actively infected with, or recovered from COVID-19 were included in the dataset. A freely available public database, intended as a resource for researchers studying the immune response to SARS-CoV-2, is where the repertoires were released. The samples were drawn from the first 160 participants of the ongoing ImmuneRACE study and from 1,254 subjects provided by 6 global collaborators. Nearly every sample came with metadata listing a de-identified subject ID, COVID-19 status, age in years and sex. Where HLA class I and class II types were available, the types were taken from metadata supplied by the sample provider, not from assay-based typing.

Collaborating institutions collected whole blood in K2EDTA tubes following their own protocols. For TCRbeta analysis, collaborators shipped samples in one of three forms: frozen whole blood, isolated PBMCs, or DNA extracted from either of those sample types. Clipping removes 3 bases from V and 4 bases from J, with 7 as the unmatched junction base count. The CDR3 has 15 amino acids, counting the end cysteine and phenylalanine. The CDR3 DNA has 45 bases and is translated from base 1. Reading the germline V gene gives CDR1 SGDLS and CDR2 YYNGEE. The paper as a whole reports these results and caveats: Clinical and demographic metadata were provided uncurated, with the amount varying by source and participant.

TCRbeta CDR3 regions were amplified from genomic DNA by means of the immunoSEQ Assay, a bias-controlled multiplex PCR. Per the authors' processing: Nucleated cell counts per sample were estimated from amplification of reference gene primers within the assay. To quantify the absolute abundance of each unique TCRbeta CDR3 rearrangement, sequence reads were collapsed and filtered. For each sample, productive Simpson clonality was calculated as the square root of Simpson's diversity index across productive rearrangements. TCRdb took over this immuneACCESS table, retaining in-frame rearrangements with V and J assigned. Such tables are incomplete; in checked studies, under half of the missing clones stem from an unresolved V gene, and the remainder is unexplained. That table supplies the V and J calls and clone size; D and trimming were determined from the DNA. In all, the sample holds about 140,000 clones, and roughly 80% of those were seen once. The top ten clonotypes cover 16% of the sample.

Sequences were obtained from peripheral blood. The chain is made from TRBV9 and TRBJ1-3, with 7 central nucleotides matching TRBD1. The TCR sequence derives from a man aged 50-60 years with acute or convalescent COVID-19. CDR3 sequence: CASSAALQGGNTIYF. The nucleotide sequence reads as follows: TGTGCCAGCAGCGCAGCCCTACAGGGGGGAAACACCATATATTTT.